Presented here are 14 T cell receptor beta chains from one specimen sequenced in a study of response to subunit inactivated influenza vaccine. TCRdb reprocessed the RT-PCR reads via MiXCR and lists one record per CDR3 protein. Here the sample spans approximately 530,000 distinct CDR3 sequences, approximately 12% being singletons. Here the sequenced sample was PBMCs from blood, taken 45 days after vaccination. The receptor set was obtained from a man aged 50 or older who received an inactivated influenza vaccine.

This clonotype was detected ten times or more. This rearrangement joins TRBV28 to TRBJ2-7, with TRBD2 matching 8 bases. Germline-derived CDR1 and CDR2 are MDHEN and SYDVKM. V dropped 6 bases and J dropped 4; count of bases not matched to a gene: 2. This CDR3 spans 12 amino acids. CDR3 loop: CASRPSGYEQYF. CDR3 in DNA: TGTGCCAGCAGACCTAGCGGGTACGAGCAGTACTTC.

This clonotype came up a few times. The genes are TRBV7-2 and TRBJ2-7; TRBD1 matches 7 bases. The CDR3 has 14 amino acids. Germline values: CDR1 SGHTA, CDR2 FQGNSA. The V segment lost 4 bases and the J segment 6 bases; nucleotides outside the gene matches: 9. The CDR3, as DNA: TGTGCCAGCAGCTCACTTAGACAGGGTTCCGAGCAGTACTTC. Translated: CASSSLRQGSEQYF.

The chain couples TRBV6-1 to TRBJ2-1, with TRBD1 matching over 7 bases. The CDR3 runs to 14 residues. With 6 bases clipped from V and 4 bases from J, the junction kept 6 bases outside the gene matches. From germline, CDR1 is MNHNS and CDR2 SASEGT. CDR3 DNA sequence: TGTGCCAGCAGCGGGACAGCCAATTACAATGAGCAGTTCTTC. Protein sequence: CASSGTANYNEQFF.

The J gene is TRBJ2-7, the V gene TRBV25-1; D is possibly TRBD2 (5 bases). The germline CDR1 and CDR2 sequences are MGHDK and SYGVNS. V was cut by 1 base and J by 3 bases, with 16 bases left in between. There are 16 residues in the CDR3. The DNA of the CDR3 is TGTGCCAGCAGTGAATTAAGCGGAGCAGACGGCTACGAGCAGTACTTC. It yields the protein CASSELSGADGYEQYF.

The chain couples TRBV7-9 to TRBJ1-1, with D possibly being TRBD1 (6 bases). V was clipped by 7 bases and J by 5 bases, with 11 bases between them. The germline V gene encodes CDR1 SEHNR and CDR2 FQNEAQ (reference sequence). The length of the CDR3 is 12 residues. CDR3 residues: CASTYQGTEAFF. The CDR3 region has the DNA TGTGCCAGCACATACCAGGGGACTGAAGCTTTCTTT. Full variable domain (rest looked up from reference TRBV7-9 and TRBJ1-1): DTGVSQNPRHKITKRGQNVTFRCDPISEHNRLYWYRQTLGQGPEFLTYFQNEAQLEKSRLLSDRFSAERPKGSFSTLEIQRTEQGDSAMYLCASTYQGTEAFFGQGTRLTVV.

This clonotype occurred a few times. The CDR3 loop reads CASRPTSVRAYEQYF. CDR3 bases: TGTGCCAGCAGGCCTACATCGGTTAGGGCCTACGAGCAGTACTTC. V gene TRBV28 combines with J gene TRBJ2-7; D remains unclear. The CDR3 is 15 amino acids. Germline V gives CDR1 MDHEN, CDR2 SYDVKM. V shed 6 bases and J shed 2 bases, with 17 bases lying between them.

This clonotype was found a few times. This chain joins TRBV7-2 and TRBJ2-3; TRBD2 agrees at 9 bases. From germline, CDR1 is SGHTA and CDR2 FQGNSA. This CDR3 contains 16 residues. Unmatched junction bases numbered 10, after V lost 2 bases and J lost 7 bases. CDR3 sequence: CASSLRGGRAWNTQYF. For the CDR3, the DNA is TGTGCCAGCAGCTTAAGGGGCGGGAGGGCCTGGAATACGCAGTATTTT.

The chain uses TRBV7-2 and TRBJ2-7; D is ambiguous. Germline V gives CDR1 SGHTA, CDR2 FQGNSA. The CDR3 is 14 residues long. With 8 bases removed from V and 2 bases from J, the gap between germline ends came to 16 bases. CDR3 nucleotides: TGTGCCAGCTTAATCGGGCTAGTCGCCTACGAGCAGTACTTC. Protein: CASLIGLVAYEQYF. Complete variable domain (other parts from reference TRBV7-2 and TRBJ2-7): GAGVSQSPSNKVTEKGKDVELRCDPISGHTALYWYRQSLGQGLEFLIYFQGNSAPDKSGLPSDRFSAERTGGSVSTLTIQRTQQEDSAVYLCASLIGLVAYEQYFGPGTRLTVT.

The chain couples TRBV12-3 or TRBV12-4 to TRBJ2-6; unclear D gene. This CDR3 is built from 14 residues. The ends were cut back, 5 bases at V and 3 bases at J, with 8 bases in the middle. The CDR3 is CASSRVIGANVLTF. CDR3 in DNA: TGTGCCAGCAGTAGGGTTATTGGGGCCAACGTCCTGACTTTC.

The rearrangement links TRBV14 to TRBJ2-3; TRBD1 aligns across 12 bases. The V segment lost 4 bases and the J segment 4 bases; nucleotides outside the gene matches: 6. Per the germline V gene, CDR1 is SGHDN and CDR2 is FVKESK. The CDR3 extends over 16 amino acids. The CDR3 DNA reads TGTGCCAGCAGCCCTCGGGACAGGGGGCGGGCAGATACGCAGTATTTT. As protein: CASSPRDRGRADTQYF.

The CDR3 sequence is CASSARALSNNEQFF. The CDR3 coding sequence is TGTGCCAGCAGTGCACGGGCCCTATCAAACAATGAGCAGTTCTTC. This chain uses TRBV12-3 or TRBV12-4 with TRBJ2-1; no definite D call. The CDR3 is 15 residues long. The V and J ends lost 5 bases and 5 bases respectively, with 16 bases between them.

This clonotype was detected ten times or more. This chain joins TRBV5-5 and TRBJ2-5; possible D gene TRBD2, 6 bases. The length of the CDR3 is 14 residues. V lost 2 bases to trimming and J lost 1 base, with 9 bases between them. CDR1 is SGHKS and CDR2 is YYEKEE in the germline V gene (reference sequence). CDR3 protein: CASSFRTTQETQYF. The CDR3 coding sequence is TGTGCCAGCAGCTTTCGGACTACCCAAGAGACCCAGTACTTC.

The chain links TRBV27 to TRBJ2-7; TRBD2 agrees at 7 bases. The germline CDR1 and CDR2 sequences are MNHEY and SMNVEV (reference sequence). The CDR3 sequence is 16 residues long. V was pared by 5 bases and J by 0 bases, with 10 bases of the junction left unmatched. The CDR3 DNA follows: TGTGCCAGCAGTCCCAAATCTAGCGGTAGCTCCTACGAGCAGTACTTC. It codes for CASSPKSSGSSYEQYF.

This chain connects TRBV7-2 to TRBJ2-7; D might be TRBD1 (6 bases). Germline CDR1 is SGHTA and CDR2 is FQGNSA. The CDR3 covers 15 residues. V was cut by 0 bases and J by 1 base, with 10 bases left in between. The CDR3 sequence: CASSLAWTDSYEQYF. DNA of the CDR3: TGTGCCAGCAGCTTAGCTTGGACAGATTCCTACGAGCAGTACTTC.